This T cell receptor (beta chain) was captured by sequencing in a study of cytomegalovirus exposure and HLA in healthy donors. With 60 Vbeta and 13 Jbeta primers, the PCR was carried out. Sequenced by immunoSEQ multiplex PCR; TCRdb stores in-frame clones only, minus some. This sample carries over 130,000 clones, approximately 80% of them seen once, and the ten largest clones take less than 3%. This receptor was taken from a man aged 50 to 59 in good health and CMV-seronegative. The sample consisted of PBMCs.

CDR3 loop: CSVAKGMRLLQYF. The CDR3 coding sequence is TGCAGCGTTGCGAAGGGGATGCGGCTACTACAGTATTTT. The rearrangement links TRBV29-1 to TRBJ2-3, with D possibly matching TRBD1 (5 bases). The germline V gene has CDR1 SQVTM and CDR2 ANQGSEA. Trimming stripped 4 bases from V and 12 bases from J, with 20 bases between. The CDR3 totals 13 residues.